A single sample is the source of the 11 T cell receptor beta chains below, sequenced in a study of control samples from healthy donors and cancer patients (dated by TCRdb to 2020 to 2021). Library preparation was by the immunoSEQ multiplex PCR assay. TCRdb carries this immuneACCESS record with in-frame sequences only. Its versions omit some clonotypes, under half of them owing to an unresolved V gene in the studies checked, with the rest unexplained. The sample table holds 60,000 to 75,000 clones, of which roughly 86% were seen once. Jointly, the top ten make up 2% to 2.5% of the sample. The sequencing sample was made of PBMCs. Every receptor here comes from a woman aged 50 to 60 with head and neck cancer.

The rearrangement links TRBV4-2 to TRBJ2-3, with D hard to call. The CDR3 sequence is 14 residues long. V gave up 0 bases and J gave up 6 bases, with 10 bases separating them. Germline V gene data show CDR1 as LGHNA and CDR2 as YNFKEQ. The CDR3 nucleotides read TGTGCCAGCAGCCAAGAGCGTCAGGCCGATACGCAGTATTTT. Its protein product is CASSQERQADTQYF.

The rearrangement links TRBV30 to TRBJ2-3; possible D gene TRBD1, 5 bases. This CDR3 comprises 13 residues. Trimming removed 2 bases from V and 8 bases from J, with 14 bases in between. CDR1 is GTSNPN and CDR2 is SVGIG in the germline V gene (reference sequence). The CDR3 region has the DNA TGTGCCTGGAGTTTGGGGCTAGATGGTACGCAGTATTTT. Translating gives CAWSLGLDGTQYF.

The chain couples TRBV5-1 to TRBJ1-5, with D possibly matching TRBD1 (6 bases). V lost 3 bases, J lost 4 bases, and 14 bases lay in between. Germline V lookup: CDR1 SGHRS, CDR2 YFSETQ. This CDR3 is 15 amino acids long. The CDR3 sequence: CASSSGGQTNQPQHF. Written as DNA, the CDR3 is TGCGCCAGCAGCTCCGGCGGACAGACAAATCAGCCCCAGCATTTT. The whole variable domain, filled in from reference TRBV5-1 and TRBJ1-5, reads KAGVTQTPRYLIKTRGQQVTLSCSPISGHRSVSWYQQTPGQGLQFLFEYFSETQRNKGNFPGRFSGRQFSNSRSEMNVSTLELGDSALYLCASSSGGQTNQPQHFGDGTRLSIL.

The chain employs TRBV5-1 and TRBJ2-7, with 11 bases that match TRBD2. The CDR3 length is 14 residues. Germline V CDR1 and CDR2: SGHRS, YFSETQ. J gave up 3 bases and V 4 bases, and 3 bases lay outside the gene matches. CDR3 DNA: TGCGCCAGCAGCCCTAGCGGGGGGAACTACGAGCAGTACTTC. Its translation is CASSPSGGNYEQYF.

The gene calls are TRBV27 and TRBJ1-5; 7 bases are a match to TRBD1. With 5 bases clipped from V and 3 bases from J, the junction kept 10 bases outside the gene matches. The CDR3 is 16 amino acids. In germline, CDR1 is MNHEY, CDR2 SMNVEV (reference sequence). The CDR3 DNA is TGTGCCAGCAGTCCGGATACAGGGGTGGACAATCAGCCCCAGCATTTT. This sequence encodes CASSPDTGVDNQPQHF.

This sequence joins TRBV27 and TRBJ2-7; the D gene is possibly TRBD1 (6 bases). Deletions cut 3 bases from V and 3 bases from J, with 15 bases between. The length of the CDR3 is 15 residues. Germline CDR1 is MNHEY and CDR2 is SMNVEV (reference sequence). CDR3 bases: TGTGCCAGCAGTTTCACAGGGCAAGGGGACTACGAGCAGTACTTC. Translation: CASSFTGQGDYEQYF.

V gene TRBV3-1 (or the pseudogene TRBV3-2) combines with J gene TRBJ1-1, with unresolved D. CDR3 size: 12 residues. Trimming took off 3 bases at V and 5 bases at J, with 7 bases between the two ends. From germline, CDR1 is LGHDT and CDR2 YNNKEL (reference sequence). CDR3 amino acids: CASSHKRTEAFF. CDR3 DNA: TGTGCCAGCAGCCACAAAAGGACTGAAGCTTTCTTT.

In DNA, the CDR3 is TGCGCCAGCAGCTTGGGGGACAGGGAAGTGGGCTATGGCTACACCTTC. The encoded protein is CASSLGDREVGYGYTF. The chain has TRBV5-1 and TRBJ1-2, with 9 bases aligning to TRBD1. Trimming removed 0 bases from V and 4 bases from J; junction bases left unmatched: 7. Germline lookup yields CDR1 SGHRS and CDR2 YFSETQ. The CDR3 spans 16 residues.

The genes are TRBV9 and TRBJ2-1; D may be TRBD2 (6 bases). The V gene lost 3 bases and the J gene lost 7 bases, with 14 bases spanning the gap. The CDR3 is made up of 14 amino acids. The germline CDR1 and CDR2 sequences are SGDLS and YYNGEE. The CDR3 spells CASSASGPLNEQFF. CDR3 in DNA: TGTGCCAGCAGCGCGAGCGGGCCCCTTAATGAGCAGTTCTTC.

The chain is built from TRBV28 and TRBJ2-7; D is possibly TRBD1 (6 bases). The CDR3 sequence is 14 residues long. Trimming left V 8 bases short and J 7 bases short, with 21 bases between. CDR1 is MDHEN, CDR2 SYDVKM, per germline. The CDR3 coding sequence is TGTGCCAGCGTCCCGGACTGGACAGCGAGGGAGCAGTACTTC. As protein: CASVPDWTAREQYF.

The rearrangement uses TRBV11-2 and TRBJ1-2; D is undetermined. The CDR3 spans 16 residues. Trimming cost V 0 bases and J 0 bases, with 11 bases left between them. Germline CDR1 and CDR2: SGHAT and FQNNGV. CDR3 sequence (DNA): TGTGCCAGCAGCTTAGATTATGCAAATTCTAACTATGGCTACACCTTC. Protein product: CASSLDYANSNYGYTF.